A single sample is the source of the 27 T cell receptor beta chains below, sequenced in a study of blood T cell repertoires in COVID-19. The table came from immunoSEQ multiplex PCR; TCRdb's copy has only in-frame clones and leaves some out. The sample consists of 99,000 or so clones, 85% of them appearing once. The sequenced sample was peripheral blood. The origin of the receptors is a man in his fifties or sixties with acute or convalescent COVID-19.

The chain employs TRBV30 and TRBJ1-2, with 8 nucleotides matching TRBD1. Germline V gene sequence: CDR1 GTSNPN, CDR2 SVGIG (reference sequence). This CDR3 region has 14 residues. V was clipped by 0 bases and J by 8 bases; unmatched bases: 8. The CDR3 reads CAWSVPPGGRGYTF. Written as DNA, the CDR3 is TGTGCCTGGAGTGTACCCCCAGGGGGCAGAGGCTACACCTTC.

This chain connects TRBV5-4 to TRBJ2-7, with unresolved D. Trimming took 1 base from V and 2 from J, leaving 10 bases between them. This CDR3 has 14 residues. The germline CDR1 and CDR2 sequences are SGHNT and YYREEE (reference sequence). The chain's CDR3 is CASSLRGEAYEQYF. The CDR3 region has the DNA TGTGCCAGCAGCTTGCGTGGAGAAGCCTACGAGCAGTACTTC.

The CDR3 is CASSHRDSTSYNEQFF. The CDR3 region has the DNA TGTGCCAGCAGCCACCGGGACTCGACCTCCTACAATGAGCAGTTCTTC. The V call is TRBV4-2, the J call TRBJ2-1; the D gene is possibly TRBD2 (6 bases). V gave up 3 bases and J gave up 0 bases, with 12 bases separating them. Germline lookup yields CDR1 LGHNA and CDR2 YNFKEQ. The CDR3 runs to 16 residues.

The chain joins TRBV18 to TRBJ2-1; D may be TRBD1 (6 bases). Trimming left V 5 bases short and J 4 bases short, with 15 bases between. CDR1 and CDR2 (germline): KGHSH, LQKENI. This CDR3 is built from 15 residues. For the CDR3, the DNA is TGTGCCAGCTCAAGATCGCCAGGGGAGTACAATGAGCAGTTCTTC. Its translation is CASSRSPGEYNEQFF.

The chain carries TRBV6-5 and TRBJ1-1; D unresolved. CDR1 is MNHEY and CDR2 is SVGAGI in the germline V gene. The germline V and J ends were trimmed by 2 bases and 7 bases, with 5 bases remaining between them. The CDR3 runs 11 residues. As DNA, the CDR3 is TGTGCCAGCAGTTACCGGGGTGAAGCTTTCTTT. Translation gives CASSYRGEAFF.

V usage is TRBV24-1 and J usage is TRBJ2-1, with D possibly TRBD1 on 5 matching bases. CDR3 size: 12 residues. V was trimmed by 9 bases and J by 5 bases, leaving 10 bases between them. The germline gives CDR1 KGHDR, CDR2 SFDVKD. The CDR3, as DNA: TGTGCCACCGGGCCAGGGAACAATGAGCAGTTCTTC. Its translation is CATGPGNNEQFF.

V gene TRBV14 combines with J gene TRBJ2-7; no definite D call. Germline loops: CDR1 SGHDN, CDR2 FVKESK. The CDR3 spans 14 residues. Trimming pared 1 base from V and 1 base from J, leaving 8 bases between. The CDR3 reads CASSQGPGSYEQYF. Here the CDR3 DNA reads TGTGCCAGCAGCCAAGGTCCCGGTTCCTACGAGCAGTACTTC. The full variable domain, completed using reference TRBV14 and TRBJ2-7, is EAGVTQFPSHSVIEKGQTVTLRCDPISGHDNLYWYRRVMGKEIKFLLHFVKESKQDESGMPNNRFLAERTGGTYSTLKVQPAELEDSGVYFCASSQGPGSYEQYFGPGTRLTVT.

The V gene is TRBV18, the J gene TRBJ1-6, with a possible D match to TRBD1 (6 bases). CDR3 size: 15 residues. V was cut by 4 bases and J by 10 bases, with 17 bases left in between. Germline-derived CDR1 and CDR2 are KGHSH and LQKENI. CDR3 residues: CASSLSRGSGSPLHF. The CDR3 nucleotides read TGTGCCAGCTCACTTAGCAGGGGTTCAGGATCACCCCTCCACTTT.

This chain joins TRBV30 and TRBJ2-1; D gene uncertain. V lost 4 bases and J 6 bases, leaving 7 bases between the germline ends. This CDR3 is built from 11 residues. Germline CDR1 reads GTSNPN; CDR2 reads SVGIG (reference sequence). CDR3 in amino acids: CAWILPNEQFF. CDR3 coding DNA: TGTGCCTGGATCCTTCCCAATGAGCAGTTCTTC. The complete variable domain, with remaining parts taken from reference TRBV30 and TRBJ2-1, reads SQTIHQWPATLVQPVGSPLSLECTVEGTSNPNLYWYRQAAGRGLQLLFYSVGIGQISSEVPQNLSASRPQDRQFILSSKKLLLSDSGFYLCAWILPNEQFFGPGTRLTVL.

The J gene is TRBJ2-1, the V gene TRBV27, with TRBD1 matching over 8 bases. This CDR3 comprises 19 residues. Looked up from germline, CDR1 is MNHEY and CDR2 is SMNVEV (reference sequence). The ends lost 7 bases at V and 1 base at J; junction bases unmatched: 18. CDR3 sequence: CASKPEIRTGSGSYNEQFF. CDR3 DNA: TGTGCCAGCAAACCCGAAATTCGGACAGGGTCTGGATCCTACAATGAGCAGTTCTTC.

The chain carries TRBV27 and TRBJ1-2; D gene ambiguous. Germline V gene data show CDR1 as MNHEY and CDR2 as SMNVEV (reference sequence). Trimming took 2 bases from V and 7 from J, leaving 17 bases between them. The CDR3 contains 15 residues. The CDR3 DNA is TGTGCCAGCAGTTTAGGGCCGAAGTGGTTCGGTGGCTACACCTTC. Translated: CASSLGPKWFGGYTF.

The chain employs TRBV6-5 and TRBJ1-1; the match to TRBD1 covers 9 bases. The CDR3 totals 14 residues. CDR1 MNHEY and CDR2 SVGAGI come from the germline V gene. The ends lost 5 bases at V and 5 bases at J; junction bases unmatched: 6. The CDR3 sequence: CASSSTGTGTEAFF. CDR3 in DNA: TGTGCCAGCAGTAGTACCGGGACAGGGACTGAAGCTTTCTTT.

The chain is built from TRBV7-9 and TRBJ2-3; TRBD2 matches 7 bases. The germline V gene has CDR1 SEHNR and CDR2 FQNEAQ (reference sequence). V shed 1 base, J shed 6 bases, and the junction held 4 bases outside the gene matches. The CDR3 contains 14 residues. CDR3 sequence reads: CASSLEGLRDTQYF. The CDR3 DNA follows: TGTGCCAGCAGCTTAGAGGGACTACGGGATACGCAGTATTTT.

A single count supports this clone. V and J are TRBV9 and TRBJ1-1, with 8 nucleotides matching TRBD1. Looked up from germline, CDR1 is SGDLS and CDR2 is YYNGEE. This CDR3 region has 14 residues. The V gene end was trimmed by 3 bases and the J gene end by 6 bases; junction bases not matched to a gene: 7. The CDR3 DNA sequence: TGTGCCAGCAGCGGACAGGGGAGTGGGGCTGAAGCTTTCTTT. It is translated as CASSGQGSGAEAFF.

This clone is termed medium-sized (0.01 to 0.1%). J is TRBJ2-2 and V is TRBV11-2, with a possible D match to TRBD2 (6 bases). Germline V lookup: CDR1 SGHAT, CDR2 FQNNGV. The CDR3 totals 16 residues. V lost 1 base, J lost 4 bases, and 13 bases lay in between. CDR3 sequence: CASSLVPGDGTGELFF. The CDR3 DNA follows: TGTGCCAGCAGCTTAGTACCGGGAGACGGCACCGGGGAGCTGTTTTTT.

V gene TRBV7-6 combines with J gene TRBJ1-1; no clear D. The CDR3 is 11 residues long. The V end lost 9 bases, the J end lost 8 bases, and 13 bases lay between the germline ends. Germline assignment: CDR1 SGHVS and CDR2 FNYEAQ. CDR3 in amino acids: CASGLGREAFF. CDR3 DNA sequence: TGTGCCAGTGGACTCGGACGGGAAGCTTTCTTT.

This clone has a handful of counts. CDR3 DNA sequence: TGTGCCAGCAGCGTAGTAGCGGGAGGGCCAGATACGCAGTATTTT. It yields the protein CASSVVAGGPDTQYF. The rearrangement links TRBV9 to TRBJ2-3; 11 bases are a match to TRBD2. V was clipped by 0 bases and J by 4 bases; unmatched bases: 1. The CDR3 extends over 15 amino acids. In germline, CDR1 is SGDLS, CDR2 YYNGEE.

J is TRBJ2-7 and V is TRBV9, with a tentative D call TRBD2 (6 bases). The V gene's germline CDR1 is SGDLS and CDR2 YYNGEE. The CDR3 is 16 amino acids. Trimming removed 4 bases from V and 1 base from J, with 18 bases in between. In DNA form, the CDR3 reads TGTGCCAGCAGCCCCTCCGCGGGATTGGATTCCTACGAGCAGTACTTC. It is translated as CASSPSAGLDSYEQYF. Variable domain in full (rest from reference TRBV9 and TRBJ2-7): DSGVTQTPKHLITATGQRVTLRCSPRSGDLSVYWYQQSLDQGLQFLIQYYNGEERAKGNILERFSAQQFPDLHSELNLSSLELGDSALYFCASSPSAGLDSYEQYFGPGTRLTVT.

J is TRBJ1-2 and V is TRBV11-3; TRBD1 is a possible D gene (6 bases). Germline CDR1 reads SGHNT; CDR2 reads YENEEA. The CDR3 spans 13 residues. V lost 3 bases and J 4 bases, leaving 9 bases between the germline ends. CDR3 coding DNA: TGTGCCAGCAGCTTTGGACAGAGCTATGGCTACACCTTC. It codes for CASSFGQSYGYTF.

This chain links TRBV6-7 with TRBJ2-3; the match to TRBD2 covers 14 bases. TRBV6-7 is an ORF; its function is uncertain. CDR3 length: 16 residues. The V and J ends lost 6 bases and 7 bases, in that order; junction bases with no gene match: 9. In DNA, the CDR3 is TGTGCCAGCAGCCTAAGGACTAGCGGGAGGAGAAATACGCAGTATTTT. Encoded protein: CASSLRTSGRRNTQYF.

This clone was picked up a small number of times. The chain joins TRBV19 to TRBJ1-6; 7 bases agree with TRBD1. Trimming at V came to 0 bases and at J to 7 bases, leaving 0 bases not matched to a gene. CDR1 is LNHDA, CDR2 SQIVND, per germline (reference sequence). The CDR3 runs to 14 residues. The DNA of the CDR3 is TGTGCCAGTAGTATAGAACAGGGGAATTCACCCCTCCACTTT. Protein sequence: CASSIEQGNSPLHF.

The chain couples TRBV13 to TRBJ1-5; TRBD1 agrees at 8 bases. CDR1 PRHDT and CDR2 FYEKMQ come from the germline V gene (reference sequence). The CDR3 loop spans 18 amino acids. V trimming: 5 bases; J trimming: 1 base; junction bases outside the gene matches: 13. CDR3 sequence: CASSLRTGKARSNQPQHF. The CDR3 DNA reads as TGTGCCAGCAGCCTGAGGACAGGGAAGGCTCGCAGCAATCAGCCCCAGCATTTT. Full variable domain (remainder filled in from reference TRBV13 and TRBJ1-5): AAGVIQSPRHLIKEKRETATLKCYPIPRHDTVYWYQQGPGQDPQFLISFYEKMQSDKGSIPDRFSAQQFSDYHSELNMSSLELGDSALYFCASSLRTGKARSNQPQHFGDGTRLSIL.

The chain employs TRBV4-1 and TRBJ2-7, with D unclear. Trimming took off 0 bases at V and 3 bases at J, with 6 bases between the two ends. CDR3 length: 13 residues. Germline V gives CDR1 MGHRA, CDR2 YSYEKL. Written as DNA, the CDR3 is TGCGCCAGCAGCCAAGATTCGTTCTACGAGCAGTACTTC. It translates to CASSQDSFYEQYF.

This clone has just one count. This chain joins TRBV13 and TRBJ2-3, with 11 bases identical to TRBD2. Germline assignment: CDR1 PRHDT and CDR2 FYEKMQ (reference sequence). The junction had 2 bases not matched to a gene; V was cut back by 5 bases and J by 4 bases. CDR3 length: 14 amino acids. In DNA, the CDR3 is TGTGCCAGCAGCCGACTAGCGGGACCAGATACGCAGTATTTT. Translation gives CASSRLAGPDTQYF.

The chain combines TRBV2 with TRBJ1-1; the match to TRBD1 covers 10 bases. CDR3 length: 16 amino acids. CDR1 is SNHLY and CDR2 is FYNNEI in the germline V gene. J was trimmed by 7 bases and V by 3 bases; bases with no gene match: 11. The CDR3 sequence: CASSETGGARRGEAFF. The CDR3 nucleotides read TGTGCCAGCAGTGAGACAGGGGGCGCGCGGAGAGGTGAAGCTTTCTTT.

The rearrangement joins TRBV2 to TRBJ1-4; D remains unclear. The CDR3 runs to 14 residues. V dropped 6 bases and J dropped 8 bases, with 16 bases sitting between them. CDR1 and CDR2 (germline): SNHLY, FYNNEI. CDR3 sequence: CASRKRAPVEKLFF. CDR3 nucleotide sequence: TGTGCCAGCAGGAAGAGGGCCCCGGTCGAAAAACTGTTTTTT.

The chain recombines TRBV25-1 with TRBJ2-7, with 10 bases aligning to TRBD2. The ends lost 6 bases at V and 0 bases at J; junction bases unmatched: 2. The CDR3 runs to 14 residues. Germline CDR1 is MGHDK and CDR2 is SYGVNS. CDR3: CASSLAGASYEQYF. CDR3 DNA sequence: TGTGCCAGCAGCCTAGCGGGAGCCTCCTACGAGCAGTACTTC.